A selection of T cell receptor beta chains follows, all from one sample in a study of blood T cell repertoires in COVID-19. Some clones are missing from TCRdb's copy, which holds only in-frame ones; the method was immunoSEQ multiplex PCR. The table shows roughly 160,000 clones, with approximately 85% occurring only once. Sequencing was performed on peripheral blood. The receptors stem from a woman in her fifties or sixties with COVID-19, enrolled during active disease. Both conserved end residues are part of each CDR3. A D gene is named only where the DNA matches it firmly. Expanded clones are given a class, and other clones once, few, many or no size at all.

d_gene	v_gene	j_gene	abundance	CDR3nt	CDR3aa
-	TRBV7-8	TRBJ1-1	-	TGTGCCAGCAGCTTTTCGGTGCGGCTAGAAGCTTTCTTT	CASSFSVRLEAFF
-	TRBV6-6	TRBJ1-4	-	TGTGCCAGCAGTCCCTCTCTGGTGCAGGCCCCACCTCACGGTCGAAAACTGTTTTTT	CASSPSLVQAPPHGRKLFF
-	TRBV6-1	TRBJ1-6	-	TGTGCCAGCAGTGAACTGAGGGATTCACCCCTCCACTTT	CASSELRDSPLHF
-	TRBV6-5	TRBJ1-3	-	TGTGCCAGCAGCCCCGACAACCGAAGTAGATACACCATATATTTT	CASSPDNRSRYTIYF
-	TRBV6-6	TRBJ1-2	-	TGTGCCAGCAGTTACGAGCCGAACTATGGCTACACCTTC	CASSYEPNYGYTF
TRBD2	TRBV19	TRBJ2-1	-	TGTGCCAGTAGTATAGATGGGACTAGCGGGAGGTTTGGTAGGTACAATGAGCAGTTCTTC	CASSIDGTSGRFGRYNEQFF
-	TRBV5-1	TRBJ1-2	-	TGCGCCAGCAGCTCGTTACAGGGTGTCTATGGCTACACCTTC	CASSSLQGVYGYTF
TRBD1	TRBV6-5	TRBJ1-2	-	TGTGCCAGCAGTTACTCTTTAGGACAGGCCTATGGCTACACCTTC	CASSYSLGQAYGYTF
TRBD1	TRBV2	TRBJ2-1	once	TGTGCCAGTTCCCCGGGACAGGGACTGAATGAGCAGTTCTTC	CASSPGQGLNEQFF
TRBD2	TRBV15	TRBJ2-2	-	TGTGCCACCAGCAGAACTCTAGCGGGTGCTGCCGGGGAGCTGTTTTTT	CATSRTLAGAAGELFF
-	TRBV27	TRBJ2-7	-	TGTGCCAGCAGTTTGGAGGGGCCCCTCTACGAGCAGTACTTC	CASSLEGPLYEQYF
-	TRBV10-1	TRBJ1-1	-	TGCGCCAGCAGTGTTTCAGGGATGAACACTGAAGCTTTCTTT	CASSVSGMNTEAFF
TRBD1	TRBV5-6	TRBJ1-2	once	TGTGCCAGCAGCCTCTACGGGACAGGGAACTATGGCTACACCTTC	CASSLYGTGNYGYTF
-	TRBV3-1/TRBV3-2	TRBJ2-2	-	TGTGCCAGCAGCCAGGGGCGAGAAGGCACCGGGGAGCTGTTTTTT	CASSQGREGTGELFF
TRBD2	TRBV3-1/TRBV3-2	TRBJ2-2	few	TGTGCCAGCAGCCAAACTAGCGGGGTTAACACCGGGGAGCTGTTTTTT	CASSQTSGVNTGELFF
-	TRBV27	TRBJ2-5	-	TGTGCCAGCAGTTTTAGATCTCAAGAGACCCAGTACTTC	CASSFRSQETQYF
TRBD2	TRBV7-9	TRBJ2-7	-	TGTGCCAGCAGCTTAGCTGGGGACTACTACGAGCAGTACTTC	CASSLAGDYYEQYF
TRBD2	TRBV3-1/TRBV3-2	TRBJ2-7	-	TGTGCCAGCAGCCAAGAGGGACTAGCGGGAGTGTACGAGCAGTACTTC	CASSQEGLAGVYEQYF
TRBD2	TRBV24-1	TRBJ2-5	-	TGTGCCACCAGTGATTTGAAGCGGGAGGGCCGGGAGACCCAGTACTTC	CATSDLKREGRETQYF
TRBD2	TRBV2	TRBJ2-2	-	TGTGCCAGCAGTGAAACCACTAGCGGGGGGAACACCGGGGAGCTGTTTTTT	CASSETTSGGNTGELFF
-	TRBV6-5	TRBJ2-2	-	TGTGCCAGCACCCAGTGGGCAACCGGGGAGCTGTTTTTT	CASTQWATGELFF
-	TRBV28	TRBJ1-5	-	TGTGCCAGCAGCCCGGTATATCAGCCCCAGCATTTT	CASSPVYQPQHF
TRBD2	TRBV7-3	TRBJ2-5	-	TGTGCCAGCAGCTTGGGCGGGGGGGCCGAGACCCAGTACTTC	CASSLGGGAETQYF
TRBD2	TRBV5-1	TRBJ2-2	-	TGCGCCAGCAGCTTGACTAGCGGGTACACCGGGGAGCTGTTTTTT	CASSLTSGYTGELFF
-	TRBV5-1	TRBJ2-5	-	TGCGCCAGCAGCTTGTCCCCTCCCCCAGAGACCCAGTACTTC	CASSLSPPPETQYF
-	TRBV10-1	TRBJ2-3	-	TGCGCCAGCAGTGAGTCGGCCTTTACGCAGTATTTT	CASSESAFTQYF
-	TRBV5-4	TRBJ2-2	-	TGTGCCAGCAGCTTGGTGGGGAGCCCGACGACCGGGGAGCTGTTTTTT	CASSLVGSPTTGELFF
-	TRBV5-1	TRBJ1-6	-	TGCGCCAGCAGCCAGGGGCCAACGGATTCACCCCTCCACTTT	CASSQGPTDSPLHF
-	TRBV4-1	TRBJ2-2	once	TGCGCCAGCAGACGTGAACCGGGACGACAAGGGGGCACCGGGGAGCTGTTTTTT	CASRREPGRQGGTGELFF
TRBD1	TRBV10-3	TRBJ2-1	-	TGTGCCATCAAGAGGGACAGGGTCTACAATGAGCAGTTCTTC	CAIKRDRVYNEQFF
TRBD1	TRBV6-1	TRBJ2-1	-	TGTGCCAGCAGTGAATTGGACCAGGGGGCCCCGAGACCCACCTACAATGAGCAGTTCTTC	CASSELDQGAPRPTYNEQFF
-	TRBV28	TRBJ2-1	once	TGTGCCAGCAGTTTAGGGAGATACAATGAGCAGTTCTTC	CASSLGRYNEQFF
TRBD1	TRBV6-2/TRBV6-3	TRBJ2-3	many	TGTGCCAGCAGTGAGGGACAGGGGGCAGATACGCAGTATTTT	CASSEGQGADTQYF
-	TRBV9	TRBJ1-1	-	TGTGCCAGCAGCGCAGGGGTCAGGTACACTGAAGCTTTCTTT	CASSAGVRYTEAFF
-	TRBV13	TRBJ2-2	once	TGTGCCAGCAGCCACGGACAGAACACCGGGGAGCTGTTTTTT	CASSHGQNTGELFF
TRBD2	TRBV6-1	TRBJ2-5	-	TGTGCCAGCAGTGAAGCGCTCGGTAGCGGGGGGGAAAAAGAGACCCAGTACTTC	CASSEALGSGGEKETQYF
TRBD1	TRBV7-2	TRBJ1-4	-	TGTGCCAGCAGCCTCAGGGGGCTTGGTAATGAAAAACTGTTTTTT	CASSLRGLGNEKLFF
TRBD2	TRBV20-1	TRBJ2-5	-	TGCAGTGCTAGTAGGCTAGCGGGAGAAGAGACCCAGTACTTC	CSASRLAGEETQYF
-	TRBV30	TRBJ1-2	-	TGTGCCTGGAGTAGTAGCCTCTCCTGGGGCTACACCTTC	CAWSSSLSWGYTF
-	TRBV28	TRBJ1-5	-	TGTGCCAGCAGTCCCCTGGGGCCCGCGGGCAATCAGCCCCAGCATTTT	CASSPLGPAGNQPQHF
-	TRBV2	TRBJ1-5	-	TGTGCCAGCAGTGAGGAGGGTGAGGGTTATCAGCCCCAGCATTTT	CASSEEGEGYQPQHF
TRBD1	TRBV7-2	TRBJ2-5	-	TGTGCCAGCAGCCCAAGGGACAGGCAAGAGACCCAGTACTTC	CASSPRDRQETQYF
TRBD1	TRBV7-6	TRBJ2-7	few	TGTGCCAGCAGCGAGGGACAGGGGGTTCTCTACGAGCAGTACTTC	CASSEGQGVLYEQYF
TRBD2	TRBV7-2	TRBJ2-1	-	TGTGCCAGCAGCTTAGTCAGCGGGGGGGCCTACAATGAGCAGTTCTTC	CASSLVSGGAYNEQFF
-	TRBV28	TRBJ1-2	-	TGTGCCAGCAGCCAGGGCACAGGTAACTATGGCTACACCTTC	CASSQGTGNYGYTF
-	TRBV15	TRBJ2-1	-	TGTGCCACCAGCGGTGGACAGTTTACGGGGAATGAGCAGTTCTTC	CATSGGQFTGNEQFF
TRBD2	TRBV7-2	TRBJ2-7	once	TGTGCCAGCAGCTTGGGTAGTGGCTTCTGGCGGGAGAACTCCGAGCAGTACTTC	CASSLGSGFWRENSEQYF
-	TRBV9	TRBJ1-2	-	TGTGCCAGCAGCGTTGTAGCAGGGAATGGGGGCTACACCTTC	CASSVVAGNGGYTF
-	TRBV21-1	TRBJ2-3	-	TGTGCCAGCAGCAAAGTGGTGCGACAGAAGAGCACAGATACGCAGTATTTT	CASSKVVRQKSTDTQYF
TRBD2	TRBV9	TRBJ2-7	-	TGTGCCAGCAGCGTAGGGGTAGCGGGAGCGAGGATTAACGAGCAGTACTTC	CASSVGVAGARINEQYF
-	TRBV5-4	TRBJ1-4	-	TGTGCCAGCAGCCCGACAGGTCCCGGTAATGAAAAACTGTTTTTT	CASSPTGPGNEKLFF
TRBD1	TRBV15	TRBJ2-2	-	TGTGCCACCAGCAGCCACAGGGGAAACACCGGGGAGCTGTTTTTT	CATSSHRGNTGELFF
-	TRBV19	TRBJ2-7	-	TGTGCCAGTACACTAGGGTTGGGGGCGCAGGACGAGCAGTACTTC	CASTLGLGAQDEQYF
TRBD1	TRBV3-1/TRBV3-2	TRBJ1-6	few	TGTGCCAGCAGCCAAGAACAGGGGGCTGGGAATTCACCCCTCCACTTT	CASSQEQGAGNSPLHF
-	TRBV6-6	TRBJ2-3	-	TGTGCCAGCAGCTCGCGGGGGCCGAGCACAGATACGCAGTATTTT	CASSSRGPSTDTQYF
TRBD2	TRBV28	TRBJ2-3	-	TGTGCCAGCGGACCTAGCGGGGCCGCAGATACGCAGTATTTT	CASGPSGAADTQYF
-	TRBV11-2	TRBJ2-3	few	TGTGCCAGCAGCGAAATCCAGGCCCGTGGCGATACGCAGTATTTT	CASSEIQARGDTQYF